This T cell receptor beta chain emerged from a study of post-analysis software for immune sequencing data. Whole-study context: Included courses were relapsing-remitting and secondary progressive multiple sclerosis; progressive-relapsing multiple sclerosis was also included. Study-wide results and caveats: A significant reduction in normalized Chao1 diversity was observed in multiple sclerosis patients versus controls.

In its sample, this clonotype was seen a few times. The antigen is not known. Unique molecular identifiers were built into the TCR beta cDNA libraries. Input amounts of roughly 0.85 to 11 million T cells were used. These gave approximately 500,000 cDNA molecules, so each molecule approximated one T cell. MiXCR was run by TCRdb on the PCR reads, yielding one entry per CDR3 protein. The sample has approximately 400,000 distinct CDR3 sequences, roughly 36% seen once. The specimen was blood. The receptor's source is a girl between 10 and 17 years old with multiple sclerosis.

The CDR3 is CASSYSVVGIGGYTF. As DNA, the CDR3 is TGTGCCAGCAGTTACTCGGTTGTGGGAATTGGTGGCTACACCTTC. J is TRBJ1-2 and V is TRBV6-5; D uncertain. With 0 bases removed from V and 7 bases from J, the gap between germline ends came to 15 bases. Germline-derived CDR1 and CDR2 are MNHEY and SVGAGI. The CDR3 spans 15 residues.